These 5 T cell receptor beta chains originate from one sample sequenced in a study of blood T cell repertoires in COVID-19. Method: immunoSEQ multiplex PCR; TCRdb's copy keeps in-frame clones and lacks some. The table records 81,000 or so clones, 86% of them present only once. The sample consisted of peripheral blood. These receptors came from a man aged 45-65 years with active COVID-19.

The V and J genes are TRBV10-3 and TRBJ2-1; TRBD2 matches 11 bases. This CDR3 comprises 14 residues. Per germline, CDR1 ENHRY and CDR2 SYGVKD. J was trimmed by 2 bases and V by 6 bases; bases with no gene match: 0. CDR3 coding DNA: TGTGCCATCAGACTAGCGGGGGCCTACAATGAGCAGTTCTTC. Encoded protein: CAIRLAGAYNEQFF.

This chain joins TRBV7-2 and TRBJ1-5; D uncertain. Germline CDR1 is SGHTA and CDR2 is FQGNSA. The CDR3 contains 14 residues. The V gene lost 5 bases and the J gene lost 8 bases, with 16 bases spanning the gap. CDR3 protein: CASSAQWTGEPQHF. In DNA, the CDR3 is TGTGCCAGCAGCGCGCAATGGACTGGGGAGCCCCAGCATTTT. The full variable domain, rest sourced from reference TRBV7-2 and TRBJ1-5, is GAGVSQSPSNKVTEKGKDVELRCDPISGHTALYWYRQSLGQGLEFLIYFQGNSAPDKSGLPSDRFSAERTGGSVSTLTIQRTQQEDSAVYLCASSAQWTGEPQHFGDGTRLSIL.

The rearrangement uses TRBV9 and TRBJ1-3; D is perhaps TRBD1 (5 bases). Trimming stripped 3 bases from V and 0 bases from J, with 13 bases between. Germline CDR1 reads SGDLS; CDR2 reads YYNGEE. This CDR3 is built from 16 residues. Written as DNA, the CDR3 is TGTGCCAGCAGCGATCAACAGGATTACTCTGGAAACACCATATATTTT. Translating it yields CASSDQQDYSGNTIYF.

This clone was seen a few times. This sequence joins TRBV18 and TRBJ2-5, with a tentative D call TRBD2 (5 bases). This CDR3 has 14 amino acids. V was pared by 0 bases and J by 4 bases, with 9 bases between. Germline V gene data show CDR1 as KGHSH and CDR2 as LQKENI. This chain's CDR3 is CASSPPEERETQYF. The CDR3 DNA sequence: TGTGCCAGCTCACCACCGGAGGAGCGAGAGACCCAGTACTTC.

This chain connects TRBV7-3 to TRBJ2-2, with TRBD1 matching over 9 bases. This CDR3 is built from 16 residues. V shed 5 bases and J 3 bases; nucleotides not matched to a gene: 7. CDR1 is SGHTA, CDR2 FQGTGA, per germline. CDR3 residues: CASSVTGGAYTGELFF. The CDR3 nucleotides read TGTGCCAGCAGCGTTACAGGGGGCGCCTACACCGGGGAGCTGTTTTTT.